The 18 T cell receptor beta chains reported below all come from one sample, sequenced in a study of blood T cell repertoires in COVID-19. Sequencing used immunoSEQ multiplex PCR; TCRdb keeps in-frame clones, though not all of them. The sample consists of about 180,000 clones, 75% to 80% of them appearing once. Sequences were obtained from peripheral blood. These receptors all stem from a woman between 70 and 85 years old with acute or convalescent COVID-19.

This chain connects TRBV6-5 to TRBJ1-1; maybe TRBD1 (6 bases). Germline V gene data show CDR1 as MNHEY and CDR2 as SVGAGI. V gave up 0 bases and J gave up 5 bases, with 13 bases separating them. CDR3 length: 15 residues. DNA of the CDR3: TGTGCCAGCAGTTACTCCGTGGGGGCTGGGACTGAAGCTTTCTTT. Its protein product is CASSYSVGAGTEAFF.

This chain uses TRBV12-2 with TRBJ2-1; the DNA was not used to check the table's D call, TRBD2. TRBV12-2 is a listed pseudogene. The CDR3 covers 16 residues. This chain's CDR3 is CASRLGPGLGNNEQFF. For the CDR3, the DNA is TGTGCAAGTCGCTTAGGGCCGGGACTAGGCAACAATGAGCAGTTCTTC.

This clone was recorded once. The CDR3 sequence is CASSWDRLNGNTIYF. DNA for the CDR3: TGTGCCAGCAGTTGGGACAGGCTCAATGGAAACACCATATATTTT. This rearrangement joins TRBV2 to TRBJ1-3; 8 positions match TRBD1. V trimming: 5 bases; J trimming: 3 bases; junction bases outside the gene matches: 6. CDR1 and CDR2 (germline): SNHLY, FYNNEI. CDR3 size: 15 residues.

The chain recombines TRBV15 with TRBJ1-3; no clear D gene. The V gene's germline CDR1 is LNHNV and CDR2 YYDKDF (reference sequence). This CDR3 has 14 residues. Trimming shortened V by 1 base and J by 1 base, and 5 bases separated the two germline ends. The CDR3 sequence: CATSRVESGNTIYF. The CDR3 coding sequence is TGTGCCACCAGCAGAGTAGAGTCTGGAAACACCATATATTTT.

This clone was detected once. V usage is TRBV24-1 and J usage is TRBJ2-1, with 12 bases lining up with TRBD2. Trimming at V came to 4 bases and at J to 5 bases, leaving 2 bases not matched to a gene. Germline V CDR1 and CDR2: KGHDR, SFDVKD. The length of the CDR3 is 15 residues. CDR3 DNA: TGTGCCACCAGTGAATGGACTAGCGGGAACAATGAGCAGTTCTTC. Translating it yields CATSEWTSGNNEQFF.

This clone was counted only a few times. The CDR3 DNA follows: TGTGCCAGCAGTTCGGTAGCGGGAGAATATGGAGTTCAGCAGTTCTTC. Amino acid sequence: CASSSVAGEYGVQQFF. The gene calls are TRBV7-3 and TRBJ2-1; TRBD2 agrees at 9 bases. Germline trimming cut 6 bases from V and 11 bases from J; bases unmatched to any gene: 17. Germline-derived CDR1 and CDR2 are SGHTA and FQGTGA. The CDR3 loop spans 16 amino acids.

This chain joins TRBV6-6 and TRBJ2-5; unclear D gene. The V and J ends lost 8 bases and 4 bases respectively, with 8 bases between them. Germline CDR1 is MNHNY and CDR2 is SVGAGI (reference sequence). The CDR3 loop spans 11 amino acids. The CDR3 DNA is TGTGCCAGCTCTAGGTTAGAGACCCAGTACTTC. As protein: CASSRLETQYF.

This clone was recorded a few times. The chain is built from TRBV20-1 and TRBJ2-7, with D possibly being TRBD2 (5 bases). From germline, CDR1 is DFQATT and CDR2 SNEGSKA (reference sequence). This CDR3 spans 11 amino acids. Trimming removed 4 bases from V and 6 bases from J, with 10 bases in between. Here the CDR3 DNA reads TGCAGTGCTAAGGACTCTCGCGAGCAGTACTTC. It codes for CSAKDSREQYF.

This clone was seen more than once but under ten times. The chain recombines TRBV19 with TRBJ1-5; possibly TRBD1 for D (6 bases). This CDR3 region has 18 residues. Per germline, CDR1 LNHDA and CDR2 SQIVND (reference sequence). V lost 6 bases and J lost 3, with 24 bases in between. This CDR3 reads CASRPSFLGRDINQPQHF. The CDR3 nucleotides read TGTGCCAGTAGACCCTCCTTTCTCGGTAGGGACATCAATCAGCCCCAGCATTTT.

The V gene is TRBV7-3, the J gene TRBJ2-1; 8 bases are shared with TRBD2. The CDR3 extends over 17 amino acids. Germline CDR1 is SGHTA and CDR2 is FQGTGA. J gave up 6 bases and V 2 bases, and 12 bases lay outside the gene matches. The CDR3 region has the DNA TGTGCCAGCAGCTTATATAGCTTAGGCGGGACTAGCAATGAGCAGTTCTTC. Amino acids: CASSLYSLGGTSNEQFF.

The chain links TRBV9 to TRBJ2-7; possibly TRBD2 for D (5 bases). The CDR3 spans 13 residues. Germline V gene sequence: CDR1 SGDLS, CDR2 YYNGEE. V was clipped by 5 bases and J by 1 base, with 10 bases between them. CDR3 coding DNA: TGTGCCAGCAGTAGCGACCCTTCCTACGAGCAGTACTTC. It encodes CASSSDPSYEQYF.

The chain is built from TRBV6-5 and TRBJ2-3; 7 bases align to TRBD1. The V gene's germline CDR1 is MNHEY and CDR2 SVGAGI. The CDR3 has 14 amino acids. The ends lost 6 bases at V and 3 bases at J; junction bases unmatched: 6. The CDR3 is CASRKQGLTDTQYF. The CDR3, as DNA: TGTGCCAGCAGAAAACAGGGGTTAACAGATACGCAGTATTTT.

This clone was seen only a few times. This chain links TRBV19 with TRBJ2-2; D remains unclear. The length of the CDR3 is 12 residues. Germline CDR1 LNHDA, CDR2 SQIVND (reference sequence). The V gene lost 4 bases and the J gene lost 7 bases, with 7 bases spanning the gap. CDR3 DNA sequence: TGTGCCAGTAGTAAAGATATCGGGGAGCTGTTTTTT. It specifies CASSKDIGELFF.

The gene calls are TRBV28 and TRBJ2-1; tentatively, D is TRBD2 (8 bases). The CDR3 contains 14 residues. V dropped 6 bases and J dropped 10 bases, with 19 bases sitting between them. The germline V gene encodes CDR1 MDHEN and CDR2 SYDVKM. As DNA, the CDR3 is TGTGCCAGCAGGACGGGAGGGGGCGTTGGAGAGCAGTTCTTC. It yields the protein CASRTGGGVGEQFF.

The chain has TRBV19 and TRBJ2-2; 7 positions match TRBD1. The V gene end was trimmed by 5 bases and the J gene end by 6 bases; junction bases not matched to a gene: 6. In germline, CDR1 is LNHDA, CDR2 SQIVND (reference sequence). There are 14 residues in the CDR3. The CDR3 DNA is TGTGCCAGTAGTCTAAGGGGGCTCCCCGGGGAGCTGTTTTTT. Amino acid sequence: CASSLRGLPGELFF.

DNA of the CDR3: TGCGCCAGCAGCTCGCTTGGGGGGGTTGGCACTGAAGCTTTCTTT. Translation: CASSSLGGVGTEAFF. This sequence joins TRBV5-1 and TRBJ1-1; possibly TRBD1 for D (5 bases). Looked up from germline, CDR1 is SGHRS and CDR2 is YFSETQ. V gave up 3 bases and J gave up 4 bases, with 16 bases separating them. The CDR3 sequence is 15 residues long.

This clone was recorded only once. This rearrangement joins TRBV7-2 to TRBJ2-1; D is undetermined. CDR3 length: 14 residues. Germline V gives CDR1 SGHTA, CDR2 FQGNSA. With 3 bases removed from V and 5 bases from J, the gap between germline ends came to 11 bases. CDR3 nucleotides: TGTGCCAGCAGCTTCGCTCGTAGCAACAATGAGCAGTTCTTC. Translation gives CASSFARSNNEQFF.

This clone has ten or more counts. J is TRBJ1-1 and V is TRBV29-1; 7 bases match TRBD1. The CDR3 loop spans 13 amino acids. The V and J ends lost 6 bases and 5 bases, in that order; junction bases with no gene match: 9. The germline gives CDR1 SQVTM, CDR2 ANQGSEA. The CDR3 sequence: CSVAPGGMTEAFF. The CDR3 region has the DNA TGCAGCGTAGCACCAGGGGGTATGACTGAAGCTTTCTTT.